The 3 T cell receptor beta chains below were found in one sample sequenced in a study of control samples from healthy donors and cancer patients. TCRdb keeps only in-frame clones here, not all; method: immunoSEQ multiplex PCR. The sample has under 200,000 clones; roughly nine tenths are singletons. The specimen sequenced was blood. The receptors come from a woman aged 25-40 years in good health.

The chain combines TRBV11-2 with TRBJ1-5; TRBD1 agrees at 7 bases. This CDR3 comprises 14 residues. Germline V gene sequence: CDR1 SGHAT, CDR2 FQNNGV. With 2 bases clipped from V and 6 bases from J, the junction kept 4 bases outside the gene matches. CDR3 in amino acids: CASSLRQGGQPQHF. Here the CDR3 DNA reads TGTGCCAGCAGCTTACGGCAGGGGGGTCAGCCCCAGCATTTT.

The V gene is TRBV28, the J gene TRBJ1-2; 8 nucleotides agree with TRBD1. V dropped 1 base and J dropped 7; count of bases not matched to a gene: 8. Germline values: CDR1 MDHEN, CDR2 SYDVKM. The CDR3 has 15 amino acids. The CDR3 sequence: CASSLFSTGGSGYTF. CDR3 coding DNA: TGTGCCAGCAGTTTATTCTCCACAGGGGGAAGTGGCTACACCTTC.

The chain carries TRBV7-9 and TRBJ2-7; D is uncertain. The V gene lost 5 bases and the J gene lost 3 bases, with 11 bases spanning the gap. Per the germline V gene, CDR1 is SEHNR and CDR2 is FQNEAQ (reference sequence). This CDR3 is 13 amino acids long. CDR3 sequence: CASSPTEGYEQYF. The DNA for the CDR3 is TGTGCCAGCAGCCCGACGGAAGGCTACGAGCAGTACTTC.